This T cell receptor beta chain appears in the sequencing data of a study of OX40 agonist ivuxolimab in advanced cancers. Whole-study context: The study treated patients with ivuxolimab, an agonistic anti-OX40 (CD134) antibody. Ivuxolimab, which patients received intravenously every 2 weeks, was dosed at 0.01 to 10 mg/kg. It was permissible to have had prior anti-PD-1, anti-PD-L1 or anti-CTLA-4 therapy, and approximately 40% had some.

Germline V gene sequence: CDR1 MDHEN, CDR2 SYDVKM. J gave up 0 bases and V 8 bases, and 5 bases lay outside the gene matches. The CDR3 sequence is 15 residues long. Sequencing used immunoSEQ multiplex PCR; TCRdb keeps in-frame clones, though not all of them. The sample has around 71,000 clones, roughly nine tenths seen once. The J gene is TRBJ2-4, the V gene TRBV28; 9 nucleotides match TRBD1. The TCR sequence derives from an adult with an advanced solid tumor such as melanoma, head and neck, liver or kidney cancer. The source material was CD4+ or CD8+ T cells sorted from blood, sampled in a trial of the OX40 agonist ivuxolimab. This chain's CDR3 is CASGQGILAKNIQYF. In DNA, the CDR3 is TGTGCCAGCGGACAGGGGATACTAGCCAAAAACATTCAGTACTTC.